This T cell receptor beta chain was captured by sequencing in a study of cytomegalovirus exposure and HLA in healthy donors. Germline loops: CDR1 MDHEN, CDR2 SYDVKM. The germline V and J ends were trimmed by 3 bases and 4 bases, with 16 bases remaining between them. The CDR3 is 15 amino acids. The PCR employed 60 Vbeta primers together with 13 Jbeta primers. Sequenced by immunoSEQ multiplex PCR; TCRdb stores in-frame clones only, minus some. The sample lists approximately 150,000 clones; about three quarters were seen once. The chain is built from TRBV28 and TRBJ2-7; maybe TRBD2 (5 bases). Sequencing used PBMCs. This TCR was recovered from a woman between 25 and 40 years old in good health and CMV-seronegative. CDR3 coding DNA: TGTGCCAGCAGTTTTCCCCCCGCGGGCCTATACGAGCAGTACTTC. Its protein is CASSFPPAGLYEQYF.